This TCR beta chain was documented in a study of shared T cell receptors in the human thymus. Sequenced by immunoSEQ multiplex PCR; TCRdb stores in-frame clones only, minus some. The sample includes 650,000 to 950,000 clones, 70% to 90% of them seen just once. Per germline, CDR1 SQVTM and CDR2 ANQGSEA. After removal of 8 bases from V and 2 bases from J, the junction contained 8 bases not matched to a gene. The length of the CDR3 is 13 residues. This same sample was also part of a study on human thymus T cells. That paper adds: Immunologically healthy infants in Finland undergoing congenital heart defect surgery were the donors. Thymus tissue was removed during corrective cardiac surgery. It looked as if thymic and blood repertoires used V and J genes in a biased way. As related research reported, thymic repertoires overlapped highly among unrelated individuals.

This receptor was taken from a girl less than two years old with a congenital heart defect. The chain has TRBV29-1 and TRBJ1-1; 7 nucleotides match TRBD1. The specimen was thymocytes. The CDR3 sequence is CSTETGTNTEAFF. Written as DNA, the CDR3 is TGCAGCACCGAGACAGGGACTAACACTGAAGCTTTCTTT.